These T cell receptor beta chains were read from a single sample in a study of blood T cell repertoires in COVID-19. Assay used: immunoSEQ multiplex PCR; TCRdb lists only in-frame clones, some missing. The sample contains fewer than 450,000 clones, 88% of which appear only once. What was sequenced was PBMCs or T cells enriched from blood (not recorded which). These receptor sequences come from a woman between 18 and 29 years old who had recovered from COVID-19. The CDR3 runs from the conserved cysteine through the conserved F or W. D genes are given only for firm matches. Clone size, where shown, is once, few, many, or a class for clones that have expanded.

d_call: NA
j_call: TRBJ2-5
clone_size: NA
v_call: TRBV2
cdr3_nt: TGTGCCAGCAGCTCCCTCCCGTCGCCGGGTAGCGGTGAAGAGACCCAGTACTTC
cdr3_aa: CASSSLPSPGSGEETQYF

d_call: NA
j_call: TRBJ2-1
clone_size: NA
v_call: TRBV7-8
cdr3_nt: TGTGCCAGCAGCTTAGCGGGGCTTGACTACAATGAGCAGTTCTTC
cdr3_aa: CASSLAGLDYNEQFF

d_call: NA
j_call: TRBJ1-4
clone_size: NA
v_call: TRBV4-1
cdr3_nt: TGCGCCAGCAGCCGCAACACAGGGACACTTGAAAAACTGTTTTTT
cdr3_aa: CASSRNTGTLEKLFF

d_call: TRBD1
j_call: TRBJ1-2
clone_size: NA
v_call: TRBV6-5
cdr3_nt: TGTGCCAGCAGGCGGGACAGGGAAAACTATGGCTACACCTTC
cdr3_aa: CASRRDRENYGYTF

d_call: TRBD1
j_call: TRBJ2-7
clone_size: NA
v_call: TRBV19
cdr3_nt: TGTGCCAGTAGTATGACCGGGACAGAAACCGAGCAGTACTTC
cdr3_aa: CASSMTGTETEQYF

d_call: NA
j_call: TRBJ1-2
clone_size: NA
v_call: TRBV27
cdr3_nt: TGTGCCAGCAGTCCGGCCGACGGATGGGCCTTTGGCTACACCTTC
cdr3_aa: CASSPADGWAFGYTF

d_call: TRBD1
j_call: TRBJ2-4
clone_size: NA
v_call: TRBV5-1
cdr3_nt: TGCGCCAGCAGCTTGGGCGCTGGACAGGGTTATTCCAAAAACATTCAGTACTTC
cdr3_aa: CASSLGAGQGYSKNIQYF

d_call: NA
j_call: TRBJ2-7
clone_size: NA
v_call: TRBV5-1
cdr3_nt: TGCGCCAGCAGTCGCGGAGCCTACGAGCAGTACTTC
cdr3_aa: CASSRGAYEQYF

d_call: TRBD1
j_call: TRBJ2-1
clone_size: NA
v_call: TRBV9
cdr3_nt: TGTGCCAGCAGCGTTGGGGACAGGTACAATGAGCAGTTCTTC
cdr3_aa: CASSVGDRYNEQFF

d_call: NA
j_call: TRBJ1-1
clone_size: NA
v_call: TRBV6-5
cdr3_nt: TGTGCCAGCAGCTCTCCAGGCCCTGAAGCTTTCTTT
cdr3_aa: CASSSPGPEAFF

d_call: NA
j_call: TRBJ1-1
clone_size: NA
v_call: TRBV11-2
cdr3_nt: TGTGCCAGCAGCCCGAGGTCGCAGGGAGGCACTGAAGCTTTCTTT
cdr3_aa: CASSPRSQGGTEAFF

d_call: TRBD1
j_call: TRBJ1-1
clone_size: NA
v_call: TRBV13
cdr3_nt: TGTGCCAGCAGCGACTCAGGGGGCACTGAAGCTTTCTTT
cdr3_aa: CASSDSGGTEAFF

d_call: NA
j_call: TRBJ1-5
clone_size: few
v_call: TRBV27
cdr3_nt: TGTGCCAGCAGTTCGGATTTAGCCTTAGGTCAGCCCCAGCATTTT
cdr3_aa: CASSSDLALGQPQHF

d_call: NA
j_call: TRBJ1-1
clone_size: NA
v_call: TRBV21-1
cdr3_nt: TGTGCCAGCAGCAAACGTCAACAACGGAACACTGAAGCTTTCTTT
cdr3_aa: CASSKRQQRNTEAFF

d_call: NA
j_call: TRBJ2-6
clone_size: NA
v_call: TRBV19
cdr3_nt: TGTGCCAGCGGGTGGGGCAGGATCTATGGCTCTGGGGCCAACGTCCTGACTTTC
cdr3_aa: CASGWGRIYGSGANVLTF

d_call: NA
j_call: TRBJ1-4
clone_size: NA
v_call: TRBV7-6
cdr3_nt: TGTGCCAGCAGCTCCCCGGGGGGGGCCATTAATGAAAAACTGTTTTTT
cdr3_aa: CASSSPGGAINEKLFF

d_call: NA
j_call: TRBJ1-4
clone_size: NA
v_call: TRBV5-1
cdr3_nt: TGCGCCAGCAGCTTTCCCGGGACTAAGAAACTGTTTTTT
cdr3_aa: CASSFPGTKKLFF

d_call: NA
j_call: TRBJ1-5
clone_size: NA
v_call: TRBV6-5
cdr3_nt: TGTGCCAGCAGTTACGGCAGTACTCAGCCCCAGCATTTT
cdr3_aa: CASSYGSTQPQHF

d_call: NA
j_call: TRBJ1-6
clone_size: NA
v_call: TRBV5-1
cdr3_nt: TGCGCCAGCAGCTTGGCCGGCGGCGATTCACCCCTCCACTTT
cdr3_aa: CASSLAGGDSPLHF

d_call: NA
j_call: TRBJ1-5
clone_size: few
v_call: TRBV5-1
cdr3_nt: TGCGCCAGAACCACAGAGAATAGCAATCAGCCCCAGCATTTT
cdr3_aa: CARTTENSNQPQHF

d_call: NA
j_call: TRBJ1-6
clone_size: few
v_call: TRBV30
cdr3_nt: TGTGCCTGGAGTGTGGTGGGGCCACCCCTCCACTTT
cdr3_aa: CAWSVVGPPLHF

d_call: NA
j_call: TRBJ2-1
clone_size: NA
v_call: TRBV7-2
cdr3_nt: TGTGCCAGCAGCTTAGTTGCGGGGATTCAGCAGTTCTTC
cdr3_aa: CASSLVAGIQQFF

d_call: TRBD2
j_call: TRBJ2-7
clone_size: NA
v_call: TRBV28
cdr3_nt: TGTGCCAGCAGTCGAGGACTAGCGGGGGGGCACTACGAGCAGTACTTC
cdr3_aa: CASSRGLAGGHYEQYF

d_call: NA
j_call: TRBJ1-2
clone_size: NA
v_call: TRBV18
cdr3_nt: TGTGCCAGCTCACCACAGGGACACAACTATGGCTACACCTTC
cdr3_aa: CASSPQGHNYGYTF

d_call: TRBD2
j_call: TRBJ2-7
clone_size: NA
v_call: TRBV9
cdr3_nt: TGTGCCAGCAGCTTCGGGACTAGCCCTTCCTACGAGCAGTACTTC
cdr3_aa: CASSFGTSPSYEQYF

d_call: NA
j_call: TRBJ1-6
clone_size: NA
v_call: TRBV5-1
cdr3_nt: TGCGCCAGCAGCTTGGTCGATAATTCACCCCTCCACTTT
cdr3_aa: CASSLVDNSPLHF

d_call: TRBD1
j_call: TRBJ1-1
clone_size: NA
v_call: TRBV15
cdr3_nt: TGTGCCACCAGCAATCTCCGGGACAGGGGCTTCCAGGACAGAAGAAGGGCTTTCTTT
cdr3_aa: CATSNLRDRGFQDRRRAFF

d_call: NA
j_call: TRBJ2-5
clone_size: NA
v_call: TRBV19
cdr3_nt: TGTGCCAGTGCGTTGGACCAAGAGACCCAGTACTTC
cdr3_aa: CASALDQETQYF